These 8 T cell receptor beta chains share one sample of origin, sequenced in a study of cytomegalovirus exposure and HLA in healthy donors. Primers included in the PCR were 60 Vbeta and 13 Jbeta primers. Method: immunoSEQ multiplex PCR; TCRdb's copy keeps in-frame clones and lacks some. The repertoire holds about 93,000 clones, with approximately 81% as singletons. The specimen sequenced was PBMCs. The receptor set was obtained from a woman in her thirties or forties in good health and CMV-seronegative.

The chain employs TRBV6-1 and TRBJ2-5, with 8 bases aligning to TRBD2. With 6 bases clipped from V and 5 bases from J, the junction kept 5 bases outside the gene matches. Germline V CDR1 and CDR2: MNHNS, SASEGT. This CDR3 region has 13 residues. The CDR3 coding sequence is TGTGCCAGCAGGGTTAGCGGGGTCGAGACCCAGTACTTC. Protein: CASRVSGVETQYF.

This clone was observed once. The V call is TRBV6-1, the J call TRBJ2-2; D is ambiguous. The V and J ends lost 2 bases and 1 base respectively, with 8 bases between them. The CDR3 runs 15 residues. CDR1 is MNHNS and CDR2 is SASEGT in the germline V gene. This chain's CDR3 is CASSEIAQNTGELFF. In DNA, the CDR3 is TGTGCCAGCAGTGAAATAGCTCAGAACACCGGGGAGCTGTTTTTT.

The CDR3 reads CASILTGVHNEQFF. The CDR3 DNA is TGTGCCAGCATCCTGACAGGGGTCCACAATGAGCAGTTCTTC. V is TRBV2 and J is TRBJ2-1; 8 nucleotides line up with TRBD1. Germline trimming cut 7 bases from V and 5 bases from J; bases unmatched to any gene: 7. This CDR3 has 14 amino acids. Germline V CDR1 and CDR2: SNHLY, FYNNEI.

The chain employs TRBV20-1 and TRBJ2-1; 9 bases align to TRBD2. This CDR3 is built from 10 residues. The J segment lost 12 bases and the V segment lost 6 bases, leaving 3 bases of the junction unmatched. Germline assignment: CDR1 DFQATT and CDR2 SNEGSKA (reference sequence). The CDR3 sequence: CSAEAGGQFF. CDR3 DNA: TGCAGTGCCGAAGCGGGGGGGCAGTTCTTC.

This chain joins TRBV28 and TRBJ2-5; maybe TRBD1 (6 bases). Germline CDR1 reads MDHEN; CDR2 reads SYDVKM. There are 12 residues in the CDR3. Trimming cost V 7 bases and J 2 bases, with 8 bases left between them. The CDR3 DNA is TGTGCCAGCAAACAGGGACAAGAGACCCAGTACTTC. Protein product: CASKQGQETQYF.

The chain employs TRBV6-5 and TRBJ2-3, with D perhaps TRBD1 (5 bases). CDR3 length: 16 amino acids. V was pared by 0 bases and J by 1 base, with 11 bases between. The germline V gene encodes CDR1 MNHEY and CDR2 SVGAGI. The DNA of the CDR3 is TGTGCCAGCAGTTACTCCGTAGGGGTTGGCACAGATACGCAGTATTTT. This translates into CASSYSVGVGTDTQYF.

The chain has TRBV9 and TRBJ2-1; 9 nucleotides line up with TRBD2. The CDR3 contains 15 residues. The germline V gene encodes CDR1 SGDLS and CDR2 YYNGEE. V shed 0 bases and J 3 bases; nucleotides not matched to a gene: 1. In nucleotides, the CDR3 is TGTGCCAGCAGCGTAGCACTAGCGGGCTACAATGAGCAGTTCTTC. Translated, it gives CASSVALAGYNEQFF.

CDR3 coding DNA: TGTGCCAGCAGTGAAATCAGGAACACTGAAGCTTTCTTT. Its translation: CASSEIRNTEAFF. This rearrangement joins TRBV6-1 to TRBJ1-1; the D is unclear. This CDR3 comprises 13 residues. The V and J ends lost 2 bases and 1 base respectively, with 5 bases between them. Germline V lookup: CDR1 MNHNS, CDR2 SASEGT.